This record covers a single TCR beta chain. What antigen it recognizes has not been identified. No base quality information exists; no much larger clone differs at one position. The receptor library was made with the immunoSEQ multiplex PCR assay. As stored in TCRdb, this immuneACCESS dataset retains in-frame rearrangements with V and J assigned. A fraction of the clones does not appear; measured against another copy, unresolved V genes explain less than half of the discrepancy, and the remainder lacks a known reason. For this sample there are about 87,000 clones; around 87% appear just once. The top ten hold over 15% of the sample. The study tested focal radiation therapy combined with CTLA-4 blockade (ipilimumab) in patients with chemo-refractory metastatic non-small-cell lung cancer. The data were obtained in a study of radiotherapy plus CTLA-4 blockade in lung cancer (dated by TCRdb to 2017 to 2018). A note on the overall study: Objective responses were observed in about 17% of enrolled patients, and disease control was achieved in 31%. Study-wide findings and limitations: TCR clones derived from tumors expanded in peripheral blood after treatment with radiotherapy and ipilimumab. Increased serum interferon-beta after radiation, together with early dynamic changes in blood T cell clones, were reported to be the strongest predictors of response.

V is cut back by 3 bases and J by 2 bases, with 5 bases in the junction unmatched. CDR1 SGDLS and CDR2 YYNGEE were looked up in the germline V gene. The CDR3 spans 15 residues, from the cysteine through the phenylalanine. Left in the record is the CDR3 DNA by itself, 45 bases read in frame from the first base. The rearrangement combines TRBV9 with TRBJ2-1, with 7 bases matching TRBD2. The sequencing used peripheral blood, collected from a patient treated with radiotherapy plus ipilimumab. The clonotype was recovered from a human donor with non-small cell lung cancer that progressed on radiotherapy plus ipilimumab. The DNA sequence is given as TGTGCCAGCAGCGCGGCTAGCGGCACCTACAATGAGCAGTTCTTC. Translation gives CASSAASGTYNEQFF.